This T cell receptor (beta chain) is drawn from a study of blood T cell repertoires in COVID-19. The overall study: From the United States, Italy and Spain came samples of acute and convalescent COVID-19. The analysed material was cDNA or gDNA that came from T cells, B-cell-depleted T cells, or PBMCs.

Germline V gene lookup returns CDR1 SGHVS and CDR2 FNYEAQ. The germline V and J ends were trimmed by 0 bases and 3 bases, with 15 bases remaining between them. There are 17 residues in the CDR3. TCRdb's table, derived via immunoSEQ multiplex PCR, lists solely in-frame clones and lacks some. Of 200,000 to 250,000 clones listed, about 82% were seen once; the top ten hold 9% to 15%. This TCR came from a man aged 80 or over with acute or convalescent COVID-19. Sequencing was done on a sample of peripheral blood. This rearrangement joins TRBV7-6 to TRBJ1-5; D might be TRBD1 (5 bases). The CDR3 region has the DNA TGTGCCAGCAGCTTAGCGCTAGCGGGGGTGAACAATCAGCCCCAGCATTTT. Residues: CASSLALAGVNNQPQHF.